This T cell receptor beta chain is from a study of blood T cells in healthy people across ages. Primers used in a second PCR of about 7 to 11 cycles were a sample-barcoded 5' primer and a J-beta primer mix. Each CDR3 protein is one row after TCRdb ran MiXCR on the 5' RACE reads. Of about 1.6 million distinct CDR3 sequences in the sample, roughly a third were seen once. Those donating, healthy Caucasian individuals from Russia, were aged roughly 6 to 95. Each donor supplied roughly 10 milliliters of peripheral blood. A minimum of 6 million PBMCs was isolated per sample. The CDR3 totals 15 residues. The V end was cut by 6 bases, the J end by 1 base, with 16 bases between.

This chain connects TRBV12-3 or TRBV12-4 to TRBJ2-7; D might be TRBD1 (5 bases). Sequenced: blood. The receptor comes from a woman in her 30s in good health. CDR3 coding DNA: TGTGCCAGCAGCCTAGACTGGGGCGGTTCCTACGAGCAGTACTTC. Translation: CASSLDWGGSYEQYF.